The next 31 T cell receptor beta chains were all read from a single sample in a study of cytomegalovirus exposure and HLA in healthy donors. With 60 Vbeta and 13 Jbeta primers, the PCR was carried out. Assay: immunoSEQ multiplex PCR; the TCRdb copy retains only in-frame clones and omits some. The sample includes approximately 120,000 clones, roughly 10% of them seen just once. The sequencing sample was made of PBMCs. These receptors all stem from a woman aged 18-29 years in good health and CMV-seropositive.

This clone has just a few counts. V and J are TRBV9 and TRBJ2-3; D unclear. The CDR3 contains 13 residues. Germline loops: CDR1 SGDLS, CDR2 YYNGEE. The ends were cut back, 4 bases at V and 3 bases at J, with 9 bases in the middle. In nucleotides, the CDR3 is TGTGCCAGCAGCATGTTAGCTACAGATACGCAGTATTTT. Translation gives CASSMLATDTQYF.

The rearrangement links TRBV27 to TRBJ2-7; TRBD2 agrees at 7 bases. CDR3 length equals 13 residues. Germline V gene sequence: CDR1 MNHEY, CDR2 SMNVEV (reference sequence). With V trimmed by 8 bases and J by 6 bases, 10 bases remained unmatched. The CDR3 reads CASATSAYGEQYF. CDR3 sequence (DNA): TGTGCCAGCGCCACTAGCGCGTACGGCGAGCAGTACTTC.

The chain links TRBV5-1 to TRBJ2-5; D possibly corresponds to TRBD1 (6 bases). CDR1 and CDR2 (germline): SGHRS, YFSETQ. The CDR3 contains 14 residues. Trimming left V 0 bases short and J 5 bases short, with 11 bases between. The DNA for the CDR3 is TGCGCCAGCAGCTTGGCTGGGGGCTGGGAGACCCAGTACTTC. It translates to CASSLAGGWETQYF.

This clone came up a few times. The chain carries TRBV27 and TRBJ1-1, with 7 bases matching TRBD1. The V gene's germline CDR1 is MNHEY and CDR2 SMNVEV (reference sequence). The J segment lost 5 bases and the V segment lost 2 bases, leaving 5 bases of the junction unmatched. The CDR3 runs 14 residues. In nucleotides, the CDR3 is TGTGCCAGCAGTTTAGAACAGGGGAGGACTGAAGCTTTCTTT. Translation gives CASSLEQGRTEAFF.

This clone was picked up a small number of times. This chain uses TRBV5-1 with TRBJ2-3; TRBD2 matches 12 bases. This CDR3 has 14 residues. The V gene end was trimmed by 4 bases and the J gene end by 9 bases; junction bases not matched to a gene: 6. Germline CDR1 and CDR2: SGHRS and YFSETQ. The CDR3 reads CASSTRTSGTTQYF. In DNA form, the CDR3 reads TGCGCCAGCAGCACCCGGACTAGCGGGACGACGCAGTATTTT.

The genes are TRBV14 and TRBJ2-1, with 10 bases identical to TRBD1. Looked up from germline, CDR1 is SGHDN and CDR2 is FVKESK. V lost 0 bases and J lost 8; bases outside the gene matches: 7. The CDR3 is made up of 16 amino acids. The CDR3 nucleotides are TGTGCCAGCAGCCAAGAATGGGACAGGGGCCACGATGAGCAGTTCTTC. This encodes CASSQEWDRGHDEQFF.

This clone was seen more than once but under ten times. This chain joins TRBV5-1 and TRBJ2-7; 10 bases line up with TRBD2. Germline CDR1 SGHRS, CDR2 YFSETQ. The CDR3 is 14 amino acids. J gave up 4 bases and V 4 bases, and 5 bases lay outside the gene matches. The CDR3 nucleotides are TGCGCCAGCAGCCCCTTAGCGGGAGGTTACGAGCAGTACTTC. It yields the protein CASSPLAGGYEQYF.

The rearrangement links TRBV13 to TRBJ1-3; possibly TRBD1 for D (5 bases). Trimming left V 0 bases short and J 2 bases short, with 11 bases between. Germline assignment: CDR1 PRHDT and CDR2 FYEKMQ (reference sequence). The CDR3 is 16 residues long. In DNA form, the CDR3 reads TGTGCCAGCAGCTTAGGGACCGGGGGACCTGGAAACACCATATATTTT. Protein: CASSLGTGGPGNTIYF.

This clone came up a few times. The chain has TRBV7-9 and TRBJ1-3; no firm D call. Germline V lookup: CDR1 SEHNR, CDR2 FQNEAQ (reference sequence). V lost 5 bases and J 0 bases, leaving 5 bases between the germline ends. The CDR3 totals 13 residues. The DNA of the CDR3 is TGTGCCAGCAGCCCAGGCTCTGGAAACACCATATATTTT. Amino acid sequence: CASSPGSGNTIYF.

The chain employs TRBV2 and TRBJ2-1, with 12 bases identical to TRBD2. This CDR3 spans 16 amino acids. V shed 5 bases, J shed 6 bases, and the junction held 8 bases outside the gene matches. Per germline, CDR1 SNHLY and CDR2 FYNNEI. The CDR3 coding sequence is TGTGCCAGCAGTAGAAAGACTAGCGGGAGTTTCAATGAGCAGTTCTTC. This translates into CASSRKTSGSFNEQFF.

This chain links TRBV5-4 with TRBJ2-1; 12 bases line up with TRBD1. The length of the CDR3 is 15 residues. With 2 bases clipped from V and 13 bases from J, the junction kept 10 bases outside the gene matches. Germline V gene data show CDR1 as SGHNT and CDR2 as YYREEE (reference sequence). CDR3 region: CASSFGTGGLGGQFF. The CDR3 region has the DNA TGTGCCAGCAGCTTTGGGACAGGGGGCCTCGGGGGCCAGTTCTTC.

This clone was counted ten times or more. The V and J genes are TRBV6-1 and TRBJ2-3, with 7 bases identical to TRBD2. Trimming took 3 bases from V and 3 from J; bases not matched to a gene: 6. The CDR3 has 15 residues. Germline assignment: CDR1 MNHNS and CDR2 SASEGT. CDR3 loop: CASSESSGHTDTQYF. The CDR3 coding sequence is TGTGCCAGCAGTGAGTCTAGCGGTCATACAGATACGCAGTATTTT.

The CDR3 protein is CASSLGTGPNGYTF. In DNA form, the CDR3 reads TGTGCCAGCAGCCTTGGGACAGGCCCTAATGGCTACACCTTC. The chain joins TRBV2 to TRBJ1-2, with 8 bases aligning to TRBD1. Losses at the gene ends were 6 bases for V and 6 bases for J; bases not matched to a gene: 9. The CDR3 covers 14 residues. Germline lookup yields CDR1 SNHLY and CDR2 FYNNEI.

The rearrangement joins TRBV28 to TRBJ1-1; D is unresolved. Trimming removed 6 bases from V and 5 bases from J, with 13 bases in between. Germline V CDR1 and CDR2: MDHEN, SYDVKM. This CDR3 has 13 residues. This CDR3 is CASSSALFTEAFF. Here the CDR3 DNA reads TGTGCCAGCAGCTCAGCGTTGTTTACTGAAGCTTTCTTT.

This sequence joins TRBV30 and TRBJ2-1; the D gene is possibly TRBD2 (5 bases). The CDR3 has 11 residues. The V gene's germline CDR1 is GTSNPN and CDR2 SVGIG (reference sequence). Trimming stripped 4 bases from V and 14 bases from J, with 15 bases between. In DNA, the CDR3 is TGTGCCTGGAAGTTCTTTGAGGAGGAGTTCTTC. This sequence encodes CAWKFFEEEFF.

The CDR3: CASSGAIEFNQPQHF. The CDR3 DNA is TGTGCCAGCAGTGGGGCAATAGAATTCAATCAGCCCCAGCATTTT. This rearrangement joins TRBV25-1 to TRBJ1-5; D uncertain. CDR3 length: 15 residues. From germline, CDR1 is MGHDK and CDR2 SYGVNS. The V end was cut by 4 bases, the J end by 3 bases, with 13 bases between.

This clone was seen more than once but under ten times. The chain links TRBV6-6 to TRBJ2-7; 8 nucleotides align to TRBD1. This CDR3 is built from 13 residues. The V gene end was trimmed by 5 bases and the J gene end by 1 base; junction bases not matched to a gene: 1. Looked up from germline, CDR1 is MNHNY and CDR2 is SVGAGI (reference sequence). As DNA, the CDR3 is TGTGCCAGCAGTCGACAGGGGTCCTACGAGCAGTACTTC. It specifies CASSRQGSYEQYF.

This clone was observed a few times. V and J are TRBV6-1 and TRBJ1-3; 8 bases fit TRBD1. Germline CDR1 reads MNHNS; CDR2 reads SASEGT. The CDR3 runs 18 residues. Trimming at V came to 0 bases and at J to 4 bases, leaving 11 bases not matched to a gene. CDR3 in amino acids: CASSEAMGAGQGGNTIYF. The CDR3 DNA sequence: TGTGCCAGCAGTGAAGCAATGGGGGCCGGACAGGGAGGAAACACCATATATTTT.

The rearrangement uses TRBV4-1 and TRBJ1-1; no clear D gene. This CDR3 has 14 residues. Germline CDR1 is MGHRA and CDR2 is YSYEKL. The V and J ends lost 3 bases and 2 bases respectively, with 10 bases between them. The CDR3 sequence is CASSHRWSNTEAFF. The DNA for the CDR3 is TGCGCCAGCAGCCATCGCTGGAGTAACACTGAAGCTTTCTTT.

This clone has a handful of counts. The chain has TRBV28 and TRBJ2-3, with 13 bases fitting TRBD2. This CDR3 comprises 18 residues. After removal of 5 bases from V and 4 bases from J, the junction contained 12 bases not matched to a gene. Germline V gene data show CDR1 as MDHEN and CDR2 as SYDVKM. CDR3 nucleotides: TGTGCCAGCAGTCCCTGGGTCGGGACTAGCGGGACTTCAGATACGCAGTATTTT. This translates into CASSPWVGTSGTSDTQYF.

CDR3 region: CAWSEGQGLWDGYTF. The CDR3 DNA reads as TGTGCCTGGAGTGAGGGACAGGGTCTGTGGGATGGCTACACCTTC. V and J are TRBV30 and TRBJ1-2; 9 bases align to TRBD1. This CDR3 spans 15 amino acids. V was clipped by 1 base and J by 6 bases; unmatched bases: 9. Germline-derived CDR1 and CDR2 are GTSNPN and SVGIG (reference sequence).

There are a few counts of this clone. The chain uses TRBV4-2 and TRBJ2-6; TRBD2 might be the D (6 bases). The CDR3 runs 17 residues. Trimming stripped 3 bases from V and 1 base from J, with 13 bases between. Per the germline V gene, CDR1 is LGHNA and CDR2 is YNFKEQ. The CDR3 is CASSQPGLSSGANVLTF. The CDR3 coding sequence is TGTGCCAGCAGCCAGCCGGGACTTTCGTCTGGGGCCAACGTCCTGACTTTC.

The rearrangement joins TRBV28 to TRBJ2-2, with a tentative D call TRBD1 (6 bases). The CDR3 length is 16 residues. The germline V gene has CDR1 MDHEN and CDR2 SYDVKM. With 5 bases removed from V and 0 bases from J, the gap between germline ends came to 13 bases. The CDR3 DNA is TGTGCCAGCAGTGCTTCAGGGGTCGCGAACACCGGGGAGCTGTTTTTT. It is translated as CASSASGVANTGELFF.

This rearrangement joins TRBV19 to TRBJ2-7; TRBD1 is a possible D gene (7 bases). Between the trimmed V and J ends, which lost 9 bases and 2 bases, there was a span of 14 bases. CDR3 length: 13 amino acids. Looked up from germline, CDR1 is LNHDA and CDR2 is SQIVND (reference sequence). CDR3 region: CARKQGRPYEQYF. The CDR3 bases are TGTGCCAGAAAACAGGGGAGGCCCTACGAGCAGTACTTC.

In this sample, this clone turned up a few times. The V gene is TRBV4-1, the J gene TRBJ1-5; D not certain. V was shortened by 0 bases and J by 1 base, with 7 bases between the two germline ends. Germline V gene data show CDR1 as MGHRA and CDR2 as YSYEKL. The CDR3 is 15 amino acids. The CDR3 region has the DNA TGCGCCAGCAGCCAAGATCGGGGAAGCAATCAGCCCCAGCATTTT. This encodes CASSQDRGSNQPQHF.

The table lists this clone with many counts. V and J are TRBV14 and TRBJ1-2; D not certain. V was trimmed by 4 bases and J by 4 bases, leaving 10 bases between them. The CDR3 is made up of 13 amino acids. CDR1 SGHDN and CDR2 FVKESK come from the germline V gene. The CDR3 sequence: CASSLQPLYGYTF. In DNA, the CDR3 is TGTGCCAGCAGCCTACAGCCGCTCTATGGCTACACCTTC.

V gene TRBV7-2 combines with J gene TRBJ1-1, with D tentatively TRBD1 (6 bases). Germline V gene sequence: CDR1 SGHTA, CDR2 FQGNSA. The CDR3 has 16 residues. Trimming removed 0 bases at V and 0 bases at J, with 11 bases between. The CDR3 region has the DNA TGTGCCAGCAGCTTAGCACGACAGGTAATGAACACTGAAGCTTTCTTT. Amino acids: CASSLARQVMNTEAFF.

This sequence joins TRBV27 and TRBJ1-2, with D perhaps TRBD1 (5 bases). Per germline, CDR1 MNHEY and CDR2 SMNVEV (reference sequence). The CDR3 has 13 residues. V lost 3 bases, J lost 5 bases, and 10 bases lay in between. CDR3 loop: CASSFGGNYGYTF. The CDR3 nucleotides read TGTGCCAGCAGTTTCGGGGGGAATTATGGCTACACCTTC.

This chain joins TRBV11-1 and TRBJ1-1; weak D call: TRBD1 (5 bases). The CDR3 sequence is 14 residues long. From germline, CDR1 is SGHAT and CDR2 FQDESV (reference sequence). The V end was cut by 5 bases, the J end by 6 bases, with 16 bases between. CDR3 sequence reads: CASSTGWGQPEAFF. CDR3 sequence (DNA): TGTGCCAGCAGCACCGGTTGGGGCCAACCTGAAGCTTTCTTT.

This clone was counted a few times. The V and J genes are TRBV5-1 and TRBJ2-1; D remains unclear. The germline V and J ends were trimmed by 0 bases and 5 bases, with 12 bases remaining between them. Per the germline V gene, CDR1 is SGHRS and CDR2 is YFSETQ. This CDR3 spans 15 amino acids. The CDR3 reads CASSLGSVEHNEQFF. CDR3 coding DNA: TGCGCCAGCAGCTTGGGTAGTGTGGAGCACAATGAGCAGTTCTTC.

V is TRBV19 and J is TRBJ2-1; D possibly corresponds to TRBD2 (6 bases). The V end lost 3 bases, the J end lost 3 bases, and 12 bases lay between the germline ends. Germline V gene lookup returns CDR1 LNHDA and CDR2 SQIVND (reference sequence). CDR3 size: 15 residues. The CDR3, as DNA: TGTGCCAGTAGTATTAGCGGAGAACTCTACAATGAGCAGTTCTTC. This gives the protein CASSISGELYNEQFF.